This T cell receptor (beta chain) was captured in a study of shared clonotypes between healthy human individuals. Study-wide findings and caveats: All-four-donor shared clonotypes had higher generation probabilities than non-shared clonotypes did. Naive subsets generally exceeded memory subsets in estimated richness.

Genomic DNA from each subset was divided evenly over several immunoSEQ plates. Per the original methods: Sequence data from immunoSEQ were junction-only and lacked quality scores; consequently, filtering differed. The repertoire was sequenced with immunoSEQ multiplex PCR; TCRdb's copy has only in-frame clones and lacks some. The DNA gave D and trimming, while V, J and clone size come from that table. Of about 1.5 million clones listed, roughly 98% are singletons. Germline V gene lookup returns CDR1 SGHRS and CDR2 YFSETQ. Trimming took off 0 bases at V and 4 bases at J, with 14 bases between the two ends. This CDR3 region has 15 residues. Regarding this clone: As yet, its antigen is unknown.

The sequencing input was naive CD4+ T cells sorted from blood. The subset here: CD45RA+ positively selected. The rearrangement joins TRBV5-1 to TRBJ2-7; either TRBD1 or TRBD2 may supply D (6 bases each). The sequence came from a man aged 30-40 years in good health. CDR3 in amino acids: CASSLALGGGYEQYF. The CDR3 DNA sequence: TGCGCCAGCAGCTTGGCCCTTGGAGGGGGTTACGAGCAGTACTTC.